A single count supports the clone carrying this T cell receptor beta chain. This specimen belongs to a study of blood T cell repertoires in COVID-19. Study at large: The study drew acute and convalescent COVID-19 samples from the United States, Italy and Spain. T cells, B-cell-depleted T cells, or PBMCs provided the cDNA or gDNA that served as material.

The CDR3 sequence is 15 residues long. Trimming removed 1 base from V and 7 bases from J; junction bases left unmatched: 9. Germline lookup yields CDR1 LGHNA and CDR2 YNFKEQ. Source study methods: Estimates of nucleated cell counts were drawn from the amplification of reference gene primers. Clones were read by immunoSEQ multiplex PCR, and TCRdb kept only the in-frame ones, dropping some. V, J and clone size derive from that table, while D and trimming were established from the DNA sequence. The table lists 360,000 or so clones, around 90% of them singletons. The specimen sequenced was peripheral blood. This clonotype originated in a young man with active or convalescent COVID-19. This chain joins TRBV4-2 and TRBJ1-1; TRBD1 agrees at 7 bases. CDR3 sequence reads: CASSQATKTGDEAFF. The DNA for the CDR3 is TGTGCCAGCAGCCAAGCTACTAAAACAGGGGATGAAGCTTTCTTT.